Below are 3 T cell receptor beta chains sequenced from a single sample in a study of patients and donors after allogeneic stem cell transplantation. One entry per CDR3 protein results from TCRdb running MiXCR on the RT-PCR reads. The sample includes 400,000 to 500,000 distinct CDR3 sequences, approximately 16% seen only once; the top ten take 6% to 8%. Sequenced input: blood, either unsorted or a sorted T cell fraction (not recorded which). The receptor set was obtained from a human donor who was either an allogeneic HSCT recipient or a stem cell or donor lymphocyte infusion donor (not recorded which). It is not recorded whose cells these are; they may come from a transplant donor.

J is TRBJ2-7 and V is TRBV7-9; 7 positions agree with TRBD2. The V gene end was trimmed by 3 bases and the J gene end by 7 bases; junction bases not matched to a gene: 3. Germline lookup yields CDR1 SEHNR and CDR2 FQNEAQ (reference sequence). The CDR3 length is 12 residues. CDR3 sequence reads: CASSFHGGEQYF. CDR3 bases: TGTGCCAGCAGCTTCCACGGGGGGGAGCAGTACTTC.

This clonotype was seen at least ten times. This rearrangement joins TRBV29-1 to TRBJ2-1, with unresolved D. Germline-derived CDR1 and CDR2 are SQVTM and ANQGSEA. V gave up 2 bases and J gave up 6 bases, with 8 bases separating them. This CDR3 spans 12 amino acids. The CDR3 nucleotides read TGCAGCGTTGAACAGGTGTCCAATGAGCAGTTCTTC. It codes for CSVEQVSNEQFF.

This chain joins TRBV29-1 and TRBJ2-5; a possible D gene is TRBD2 (6 bases). V lost 8 bases, J lost 0 bases, and 10 bases lay in between. The CDR3 is 12 residues long. CDR1 is SQVTM and CDR2 is ANQGSEA in the germline V gene. CDR3 in DNA: TGCAGCTCGGGAGCTAACCAAGAGACCCAGTACTTC. Amino acid sequence: CSSGANQETQYF.